These T cell receptor beta chains were read from a single sample in a study of T cell responses to AZD1222 COVID-19 vaccine. Sequenced by immunoSEQ multiplex PCR; TCRdb stores in-frame clones only, minus some. This repertoire shows about 78,000 clones, roughly 88% found once; its top ten account for more than 5%. The sequences come from peripheral blood, collected on day 0 of MenACWY control vaccination. These receptors all stem from an adult in good health. CDR3s include the opening cysteine and the closing phenylalanine or tryptophan. The D gene is left open where the match is weak. Part of the rows lack a size; the others show once, few, many or a class for expanded clones.

abundance,v_gene,d_gene,j_gene,len,CDR3aa,CDR3nt
-,TRBV27,TRBD2,TRBJ2-5,16,CASTLAGGPSGETQYF,TGTGCCAGCACCCTAGCGGGGGGCCCCTCGGGGGAGACCCAGTACTTC
-,TRBV7-9,-,TRBJ1-1,13,CASSWRPSTEAFF,TGTGCCAGCAGCTGGAGACCGAGCACTGAAGCTTTCTTT
-,TRBV7-2,TRBD1,TRBJ1-2,14,CASSPDRRLYGYTF,TGTGCCAGCAGCCCGGACAGGCGTCTCTATGGCTACACCTTC
few,TRBV7-2,-,TRBJ1-1,13,CASSFARDTEAFF,TGTGCCAGCAGCTTCGCCCGCGACACTGAAGCTTTCTTT
-,TRBV11-3,-,TRBJ1-3,17,CASSLAPWANSGNTIYF,TGTGCCAGCAGCCTAGCCCCGTGGGCCAACTCTGGAAACACCATATATTTT
-,TRBV11-2,TRBD2,TRBJ2-3,16,CASSLASGVSTDTQYF,TGTGCCAGCAGCTTAGCTAGCGGAGTTAGCACAGATACGCAGTATTTT
-,TRBV5-1,-,TRBJ1-3,15,CASSLVAGSGNTIYF,TGCGCCAGCAGCTTGGTTGCAGGGTCTGGAAACACCATATATTTT
-,TRBV6-5,TRBD2,TRBJ2-7,15,CASSYSRAGAGEQYF,TGTGCCAGCAGTTACTCGAGAGCGGGGGCGGGCGAGCAGTACTTC
-,TRBV3-1/TRBV3-2,-,TRBJ2-1,14,CASSQVVSGMEQFF,TGTGCCAGCAGCCAAGTCGTTAGCGGAATGGAGCAGTTCTTC
-,TRBV5-1,TRBD1,TRBJ2-7,13,CASSAGTVREQYF,TGCGCCAGCAGCGCCGGGACAGTACGGGAGCAGTACTTC
-,TRBV18,-,TRBJ1-2,14,CASSPPGTEYGYTF,TGTGCCAGCTCACCACCCGGGACGGAGTATGGCTACACCTTC
-,TRBV18,-,TRBJ1-2,16,CASSPPGGNNLYGYTF,TGTGCCAGCTCACCACCTGGAGGGAATAATTTGTATGGCTACACCTTC
-,TRBV6-5,-,TRBJ2-2,11,CASQVGGELFF,TGTGCCAGCCAGGTCGGGGGGGAGCTGTTTTTT
-,TRBV23-1,-,TRBJ1-2,16,CASSQSPGSRGEGYTF,TGCGCCAGCAGTCAATCCCCTGGTAGTCGGGGCGAAGGCTACACCTTC
-,TRBV28,TRBD2,TRBJ2-3,15,CASSFGGGSTDTQYF,TGTGCCAGCAGTTTCGGGGGGGGCAGCACAGATACGCAGTATTTT
-,TRBV15,-,TRBJ2-3,14,CATSRGGYTDTQYF,TGTGCCACCAGCAGAGGCGGCTACACAGATACGCAGTATTTT
-,TRBV6-2/TRBV6-3,TRBD2,TRBJ2-1,16,CASSWGLAGDYNEQFF,TGTGCCAGCAGTTGGGGACTAGCGGGGGACTACAATGAGCAGTTCTTC
-,TRBV10-3,TRBD1,TRBJ1-2,12,CATGGGGQGYTF,TGTGCCACCGGAGGAGGGGGCCAAGGCTACACCTTC
once,TRBV4-2,-,TRBJ1-1,14,CASSPTYGSTEAFF,TGTGCCAGCAGCCCGACGTACGGGAGCACTGAAGCTTTCTTT
-,TRBV5-1,-,TRBJ2-7,15,CASSPIPGHTYEQYF,TGCGCCAGCAGCCCAATACCAGGACATACCTACGAGCAGTACTTC
-,TRBV7-9,-,TRBJ1-2,13,CAGGPTLTYGYTF,TGTGCCGGCGGGCCAACCTTAACCTATGGCTACACCTTC
once,TRBV5-4,-,TRBJ2-5,11,CASSLEETQYF,TGTGCCAGCAGCTTAGAAGAGACCCAGTACTTC
once,TRBV6-2/TRBV6-3,TRBD2,TRBJ2-5,12,CASSQPQGLSYF,TGTGCCAGCAGCCAACCTCAGGGACTAAGCTACTTC
-,TRBV11-3,TRBD1,TRBJ2-1,15,CASSLRTGSYNEQFF,TGTGCCAGCAGCTTAAGGACAGGCTCCTACAATGAGCAGTTCTTC
-,TRBV5-8,TRBD1,TRBJ1-5,15,CASSLGQGSGQPQHF,TGTGCCAGCAGCCTGGGACAGGGGTCCGGTCAGCCCCAGCATTTT
-,TRBV9,TRBD1,TRBJ1-6,16,CASSERQGGNNSPLHF,TGTGCCAGCAGTGAAAGACAGGGAGGAAATAATTCACCCCTCCACTTT
-,TRBV24-1,-,TRBJ2-2,15,CAVGERQGGTGELFF,TGTGCCGTGGGGGAGCGCCAGGGCGGAACCGGGGAGCTGTTTTTT
-,TRBV4-3,TRBD2,TRBJ2-1,15,CASSHSGGAYNEQFF,TGCGCCAGCAGCCACAGCGGGGGGGCGTACAATGAGCAGTTCTTC
-,TRBV11-2,-,TRBJ1-6,13,CASSWGDTSPLHF,TGTGCCAGCAGCTGGGGCGATACTTCACCCCTCCACTTT
once,TRBV7-2,TRBD1,TRBJ2-5,16,CASSGGTGGAGETQYF,TGTGCCAGCAGCGGGGGGACAGGGGGCGCGGGAGAGACCCAGTACTTC
-,TRBV5-5,-,TRBJ1-2,11,CASRWGSGYTF,TGTGCCAGCAGGTGGGGGAGCGGCTACACCTTC
-,TRBV7-6,TRBD1,TRBJ1-5,20,CASSLASLGQGARGNQPQHF,TGTGCCAGCAGCTTAGCTTCCTTGGGGCAGGGGGCGCGGGGCAATCAGCCCCAGCATTTT
-,TRBV11-2,-,TRBJ1-1,13,CASSEDLRAEAFF,TGTGCCAGCAGCGAAGATTTACGCGCTGAAGCTTTCTTT
-,TRBV10-3,-,TRBJ1-3,13,CAISERGGNTIYF,TGTGCCATCAGTGAGAGGGGCGGAAACACCATATATTTT
once,TRBV5-1,-,TRBJ2-1,15,CASSSRLEGRSEQFF,TGCGCCAGCAGCTCACGTCTAGAAGGGAGGAGTGAGCAGTTCTTC
-,TRBV7-6,-,TRBJ2-2,16,CASTEQGPAFTGKLFF,TGTGCCAGCACCGAACAGGGACCTGCGTTTACCGGGAAGCTGTTTTTT
-,TRBV2,-,TRBJ1-5,13,CASSNRVNQPQHF,TGTGCCAGCAGTAACAGGGTTAATCAGCCCCAGCATTTT
-,TRBV7-9,-,TRBJ1-6,16,CASSLGLRGRRSPLHF,TGTGCCAGCAGCTTAGGTTTAAGGGGCAGACGATCACCCCTCCACTTT
-,TRBV6-2/TRBV6-3,-,TRBJ2-5,13,CASSQDSEETQYF,TGTGCCAGCAGCCAGGATAGCGAAGAGACCCAGTACTTC
-,TRBV11-2,-,TRBJ2-2,18,CASSLLVRGAGVAGELFF,TGTGCCAGCAGCTTATTAGTCCGGGGGGCAGGAGTCGCCGGGGAGCTGTTTTTT
-,TRBV19,TRBD2,TRBJ2-1,13,CASIGTTYNEQFF,TGTGCCAGTATAGGGACTACCTACAATGAGCAGTTCTTC
-,TRBV12-3/TRBV12-4,TRBD1,TRBJ2-7,13,CASSPGQGLVQYF,TGTGCCAGCAGTCCGGGACAGGGGTTGGTGCAGTACTTC
-,TRBV12-3/TRBV12-4,-,TRBJ1-5,13,CASSLTVMRPQHF,TGTGCCAGCAGTTTAACAGTGATGCGGCCCCAGCATTTT
-,TRBV18,-,TRBJ1-5,13,CASSPGGNQPQHF,TGTGCCAGCTCACCGGGCGGCAATCAGCCCCAGCATTTT
-,TRBV18,-,TRBJ1-5,14,CASSPVSGNQPQHF,TGTGCCAGCTCACCAGTCTCGGGGAATCAGCCCCAGCATTTT
-,TRBV9,TRBD2,TRBJ2-3,14,CASSVGGLENTQYF,TGTGCCAGCAGCGTAGGGGGACTAGAGAATACGCAGTATTTT
-,TRBV29-1,TRBD2,TRBJ2-1,17,CSVVWGDISGDYNEQFF,TGCAGCGTTGTATGGGGTGACATTAGCGGGGATTACAATGAGCAGTTCTTC